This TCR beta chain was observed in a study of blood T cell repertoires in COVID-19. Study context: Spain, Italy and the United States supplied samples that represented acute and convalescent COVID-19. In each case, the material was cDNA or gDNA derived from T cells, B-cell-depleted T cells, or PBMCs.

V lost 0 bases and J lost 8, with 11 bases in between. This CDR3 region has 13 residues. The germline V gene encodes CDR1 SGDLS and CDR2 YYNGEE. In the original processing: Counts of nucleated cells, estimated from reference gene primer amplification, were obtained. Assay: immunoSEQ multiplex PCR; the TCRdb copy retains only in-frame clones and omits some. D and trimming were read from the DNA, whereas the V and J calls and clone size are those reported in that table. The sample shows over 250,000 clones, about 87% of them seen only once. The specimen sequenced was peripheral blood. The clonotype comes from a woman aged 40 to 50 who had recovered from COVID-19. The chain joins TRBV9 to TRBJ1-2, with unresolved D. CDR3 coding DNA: TGTGCCAGCAGCGTAGGCAGAGCGGGGGGCTACACCTTC. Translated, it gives CASSVGRAGGYTF.